This T cell receptor (beta chain) was retrieved from a study of T cells in localized non-small cell lung cancer. Assay used: immunoSEQ multiplex PCR; TCRdb lists only in-frame clones, some missing. Among approximately 54,000 clones, about four fifths were seen once, and the ten largest hold less than 20%. The CDR3 consists of 14 residues. The ends were cut back, 6 bases at V and 5 bases at J, with 16 bases in the middle. Germline CDR1 is ENHRY and CDR2 is SYGVKD. The source of this sequence is a female donor older than 55 with stage II squamous cell lung carcinoma. This specimen was peripheral blood, taken before any cancer treatment. This chain links TRBV10-3 with TRBJ1-2; a possible D gene is TRBD1 (5 bases). For the CDR3, the DNA is TGTGCCATCAGCCAAGACGGGGGAGGGTATGGCTACACCTTC. Translating it yields CAISQDGGGYGYTF.